The clone carrying this TCR beta chain appeared many times. Antigen: not known. This entry is derived from a study of tumor-infiltrating lymphocytes in glioblastoma multiforme. Study-level findings and limits: T cells were not sorted into functional subsets.

The CDR3 totals 18 residues. Germline V gene data show CDR1 as SGHKS and CDR2 as YYEKEE (reference sequence). V shed 1 base and J 0 bases; nucleotides not matched to a gene: 11. Three nested ARM-PCR rounds with V-beta and C-beta primers built TCRB libraries. In TCRdb, the multiplex PCR reads were re-called with MiXCR into one record per CDR3 protein. The sample includes some 32,000 distinct CDR3 sequences, roughly two thirds of them seen just once. The source of this sequence is a male donor with glioblastoma. The rearrangement uses TRBV5-5 and TRBJ2-7, with TRBD1 matching 9 bases. The sequenced sample consisted of brain tumor tissue. CDR3 amino acids: CASSLFRGDRASSYEQYF. Here the CDR3 DNA reads TGTGCCAGCAGCTTGTTCCGGGGGGACAGGGCCTCCTCCTACGAGCAGTACTTC.